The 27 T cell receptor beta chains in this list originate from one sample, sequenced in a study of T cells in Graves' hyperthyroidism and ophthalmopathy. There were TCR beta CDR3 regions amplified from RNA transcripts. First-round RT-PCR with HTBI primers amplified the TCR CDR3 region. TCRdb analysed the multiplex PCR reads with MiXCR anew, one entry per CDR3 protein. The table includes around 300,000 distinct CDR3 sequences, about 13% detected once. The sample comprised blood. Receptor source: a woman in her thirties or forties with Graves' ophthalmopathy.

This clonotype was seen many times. The DNA for the CDR3 is TGTGCCAGCAGCCAAGATGGGTTGGAAAACACCATATATTTT. Its protein is CASSQDGLENTIYF. The chain links TRBV3-1 to TRBJ1-3; D unclear. CDR3 length equals 14 residues. Germline V CDR1 and CDR2: LGHDT, YNNKEL (reference sequence). The germline V and J ends were trimmed by 0 bases and 6 bases, with 9 bases remaining between them.

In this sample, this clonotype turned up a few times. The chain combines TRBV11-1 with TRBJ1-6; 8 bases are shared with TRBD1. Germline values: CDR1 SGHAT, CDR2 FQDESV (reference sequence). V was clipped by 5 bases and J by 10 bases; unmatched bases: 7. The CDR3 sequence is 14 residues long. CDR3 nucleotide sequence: TGTGCCAGCAGCCTACCAGGGGGCAGGTCACCCCTCCACTTT. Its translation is CASSLPGGRSPLHF.

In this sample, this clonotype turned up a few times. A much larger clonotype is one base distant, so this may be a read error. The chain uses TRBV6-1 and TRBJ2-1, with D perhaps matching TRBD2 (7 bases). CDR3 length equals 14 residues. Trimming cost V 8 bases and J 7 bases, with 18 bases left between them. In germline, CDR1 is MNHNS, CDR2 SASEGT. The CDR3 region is CASLKGGVGNEQFF. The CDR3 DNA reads TGTGCCAGCTTGAAAGGGGGGGTGGGTAATGAGCAGTTCTTC.

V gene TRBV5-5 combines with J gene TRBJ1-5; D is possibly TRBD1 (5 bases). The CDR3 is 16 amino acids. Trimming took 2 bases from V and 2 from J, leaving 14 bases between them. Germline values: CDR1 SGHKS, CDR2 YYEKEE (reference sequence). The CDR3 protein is CASSFEDMPRNQPQHF. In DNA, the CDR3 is TGTGCCAGCAGCTTTGAGGACATGCCGCGCAATCAGCCCCAGCATTTT.

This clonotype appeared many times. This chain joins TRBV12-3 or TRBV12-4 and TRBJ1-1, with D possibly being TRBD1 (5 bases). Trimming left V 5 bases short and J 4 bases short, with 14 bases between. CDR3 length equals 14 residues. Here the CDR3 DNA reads TGTGCCAGCAGTCAACCCAGGGATGGCACTGAAGCTTTCTTT. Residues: CASSQPRDGTEAFF.

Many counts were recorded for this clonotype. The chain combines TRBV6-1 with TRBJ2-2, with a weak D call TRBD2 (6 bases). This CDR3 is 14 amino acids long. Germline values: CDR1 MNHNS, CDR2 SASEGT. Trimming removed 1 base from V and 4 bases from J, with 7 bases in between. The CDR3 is CASSEGDFTGELFF. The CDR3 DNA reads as TGTGCCAGCAGTGAAGGGGACTTCACCGGGGAGCTGTTTTTT.

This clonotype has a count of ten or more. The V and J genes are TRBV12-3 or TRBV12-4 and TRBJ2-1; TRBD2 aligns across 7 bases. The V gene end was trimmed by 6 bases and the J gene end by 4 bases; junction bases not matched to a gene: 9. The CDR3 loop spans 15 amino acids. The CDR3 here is CASSSSGGAYNEQFF. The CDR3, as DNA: TGTGCCAGCAGCTCTAGCGGAGGAGCTTACAATGAGCAGTTCTTC.

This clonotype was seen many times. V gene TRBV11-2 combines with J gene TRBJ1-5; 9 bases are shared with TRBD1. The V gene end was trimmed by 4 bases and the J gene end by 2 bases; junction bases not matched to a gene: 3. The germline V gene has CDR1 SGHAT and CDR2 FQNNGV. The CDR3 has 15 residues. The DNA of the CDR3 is TGTGCCAGCAGCTCCCGACAGGGGGGCAATCAGCCCCAGCATTTT. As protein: CASSSRQGGNQPQHF.

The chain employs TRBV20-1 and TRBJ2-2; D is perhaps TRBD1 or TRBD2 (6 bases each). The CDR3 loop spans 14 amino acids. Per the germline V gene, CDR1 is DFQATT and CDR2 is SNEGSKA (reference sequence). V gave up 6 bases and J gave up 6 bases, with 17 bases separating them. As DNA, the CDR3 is TGCAGTGCCCGGGGGCTAGCAAGTTCCGGGGAGCTGTTTTTT. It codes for CSARGLASSGELFF.

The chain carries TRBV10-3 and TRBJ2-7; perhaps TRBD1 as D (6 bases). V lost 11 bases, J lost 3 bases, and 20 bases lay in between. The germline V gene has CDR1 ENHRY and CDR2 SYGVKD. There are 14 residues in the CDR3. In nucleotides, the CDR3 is TGTGCCGCTAAGCCGGCAGGGGAGTACTACGAGCAGTACTTC. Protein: CAAKPAGEYYEQYF.

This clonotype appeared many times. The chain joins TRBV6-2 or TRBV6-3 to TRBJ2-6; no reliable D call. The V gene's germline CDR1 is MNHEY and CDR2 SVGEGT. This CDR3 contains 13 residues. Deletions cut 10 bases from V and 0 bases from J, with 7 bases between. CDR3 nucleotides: TGTGCCACAAAGTCCTCTGGGGCCAACGTCCTGACTTTC. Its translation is CATKSSGANVLTF.

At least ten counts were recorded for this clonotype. CDR3 amino acids: CASLTAGSGNTIYF. The DNA for the CDR3 is TGTGCCAGTTTGACCGCCGGCTCTGGAAACACCATATATTTT. The rearrangement links TRBV2 to TRBJ1-3, with D unclear. The V end was cut by 9 bases, the J end by 0 bases, with 12 bases between. Germline CDR1 reads SNHLY; CDR2 reads FYNNEI. The length of the CDR3 is 14 residues.

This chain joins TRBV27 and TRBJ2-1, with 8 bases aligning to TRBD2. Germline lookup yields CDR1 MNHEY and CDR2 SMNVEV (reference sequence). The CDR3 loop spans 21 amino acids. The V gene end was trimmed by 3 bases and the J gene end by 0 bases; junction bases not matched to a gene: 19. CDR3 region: CASSFLIPQSGSEFSYNEQFF. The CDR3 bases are TGTGCCAGCAGTTTTTTAATCCCCCAAAGCGGGAGTGAGTTCTCCTACAATGAGCAGTTCTTC.

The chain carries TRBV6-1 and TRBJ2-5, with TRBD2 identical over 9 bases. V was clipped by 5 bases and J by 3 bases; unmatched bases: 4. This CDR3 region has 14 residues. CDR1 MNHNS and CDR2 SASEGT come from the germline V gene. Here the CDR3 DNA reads TGTGCCAGCAGTTATCCTAGCGGGGAAGAGACCCAGTACTTC. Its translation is CASSYPSGEETQYF.

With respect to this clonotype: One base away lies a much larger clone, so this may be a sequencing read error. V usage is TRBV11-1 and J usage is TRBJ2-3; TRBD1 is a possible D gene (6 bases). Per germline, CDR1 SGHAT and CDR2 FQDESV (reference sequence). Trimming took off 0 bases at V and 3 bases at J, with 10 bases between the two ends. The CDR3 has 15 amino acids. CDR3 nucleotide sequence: TGTGCCAGCAGCTTAGCAGGGGGAGAAACAGATACGCAGTATTTT. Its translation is CASSLAGGETDTQYF. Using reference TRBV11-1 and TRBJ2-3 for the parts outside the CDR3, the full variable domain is EAEVAQSPRYKITEKSQAVAFWCDPISGHATLYWYRQILGQGPELLVQFQDESVVDDSQLPKDRFSAERLKGVDSTLKIQPAELGDSAMYLCASSLAGGETDTQYFGPGTRLTVL.

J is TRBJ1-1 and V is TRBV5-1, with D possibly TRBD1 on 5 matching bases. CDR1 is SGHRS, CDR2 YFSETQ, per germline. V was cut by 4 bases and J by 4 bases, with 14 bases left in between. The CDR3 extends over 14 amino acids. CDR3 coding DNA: TGCGCCAGCAGCCGGGGGGGGGATGCCACTGAAGCTTTCTTT. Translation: CASSRGGDATEAFF.

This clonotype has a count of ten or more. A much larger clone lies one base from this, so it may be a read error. This CDR3 reads CASSDWGANTEAFF. The DNA for the CDR3 is TGTGCCAGCAGTGATTGGGGGGCGAACACTGAAGCTTTCTTT. The rearrangement links TRBV2 to TRBJ1-1, with a possible D match to TRBD1 (6 bases). Trimming took 3 bases from V and 1 from J, leaving 9 bases between them. The CDR3 runs 14 residues. Germline CDR1 is SNHLY and CDR2 is FYNNEI.

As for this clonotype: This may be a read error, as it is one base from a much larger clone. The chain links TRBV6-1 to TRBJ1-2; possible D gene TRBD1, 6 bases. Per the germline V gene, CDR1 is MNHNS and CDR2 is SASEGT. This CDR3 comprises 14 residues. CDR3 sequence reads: CASNIAGAKYGYTF. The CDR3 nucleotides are TGTGCCAGCAATATCGCAGGGGCTAAGTATGGCTACACCTTC.

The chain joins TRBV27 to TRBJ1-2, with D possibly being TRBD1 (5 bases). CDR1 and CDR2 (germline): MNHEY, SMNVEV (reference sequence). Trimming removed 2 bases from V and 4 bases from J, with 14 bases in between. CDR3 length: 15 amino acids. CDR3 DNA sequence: TGTGCCAGCAGTTTAGACCGGACGAGGGGCTATGGCTACACCTTC. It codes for CASSLDRTRGYGYTF.

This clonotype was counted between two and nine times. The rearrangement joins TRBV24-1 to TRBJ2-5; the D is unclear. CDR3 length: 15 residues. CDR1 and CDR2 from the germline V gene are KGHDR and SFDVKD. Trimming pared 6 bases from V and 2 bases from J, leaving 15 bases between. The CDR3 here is CATSQNRVHQETQYF. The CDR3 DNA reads TGTGCCACCAGTCAAAATAGGGTGCATCAAGAGACCCAGTACTTC.

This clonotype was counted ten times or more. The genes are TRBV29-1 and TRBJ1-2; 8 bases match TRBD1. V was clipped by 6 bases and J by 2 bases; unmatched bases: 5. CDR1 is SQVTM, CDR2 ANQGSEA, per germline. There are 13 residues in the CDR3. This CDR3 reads CSVPDRDNYGYTF. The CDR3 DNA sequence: TGCAGCGTCCCGGACAGGGACAACTATGGCTACACCTTC.

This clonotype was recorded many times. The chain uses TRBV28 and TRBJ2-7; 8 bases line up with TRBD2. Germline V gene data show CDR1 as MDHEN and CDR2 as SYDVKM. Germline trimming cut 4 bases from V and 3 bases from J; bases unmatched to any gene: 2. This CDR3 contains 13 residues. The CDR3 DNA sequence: TGTGCCAGCAGTTCTACTAGCGGCTACGAGCAGTACTTC. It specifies CASSSTSGYEQYF.

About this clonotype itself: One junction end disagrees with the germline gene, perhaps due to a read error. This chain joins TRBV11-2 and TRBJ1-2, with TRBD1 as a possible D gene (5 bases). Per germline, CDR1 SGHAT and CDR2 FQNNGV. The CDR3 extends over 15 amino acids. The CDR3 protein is CANSLAGGGLDGYTF. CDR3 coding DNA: TGTGCCAACAGCTTAGCGGGGGGTGGGTTGGATGGCTACACCTTC.

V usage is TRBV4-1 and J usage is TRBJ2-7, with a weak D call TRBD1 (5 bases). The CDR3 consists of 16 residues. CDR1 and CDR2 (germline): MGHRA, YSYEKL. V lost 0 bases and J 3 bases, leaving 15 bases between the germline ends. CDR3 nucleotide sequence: TGCGCCAGCAGCCAAGATCGTGCAGGGTCCCTCTACGAGCAGTACTTC. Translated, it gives CASSQDRAGSLYEQYF.

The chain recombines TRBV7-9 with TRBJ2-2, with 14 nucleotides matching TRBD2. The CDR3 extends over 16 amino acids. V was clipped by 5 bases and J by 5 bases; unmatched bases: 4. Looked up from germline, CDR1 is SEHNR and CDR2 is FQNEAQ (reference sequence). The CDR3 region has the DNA TGTGCCAGCAGCAACCGACTAGCGGGAGGGACCGGGGAGCTGTTTTTT. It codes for CASSNRLAGGTGELFF.

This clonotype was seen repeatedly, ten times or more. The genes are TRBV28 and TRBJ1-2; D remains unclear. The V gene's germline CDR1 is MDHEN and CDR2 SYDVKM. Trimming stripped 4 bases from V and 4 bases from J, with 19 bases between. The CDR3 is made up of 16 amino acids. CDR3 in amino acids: CASSYRRARGGYGYTF. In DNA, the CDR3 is TGTGCCAGCAGTTACCGAAGGGCCCGCGGAGGCTATGGCTACACCTTC.

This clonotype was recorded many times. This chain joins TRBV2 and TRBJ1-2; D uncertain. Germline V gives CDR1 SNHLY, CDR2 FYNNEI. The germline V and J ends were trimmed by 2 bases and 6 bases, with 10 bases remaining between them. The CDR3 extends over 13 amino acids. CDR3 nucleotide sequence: TGTGCCAGCAGTGAACGCAGAATCGATGGCTACACCTTC. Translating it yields CASSERRIDGYTF.